This T cell receptor beta chain was profiled in a study of control samples from healthy donors and cancer patients. Libraries were prepared by immunoSEQ multiplex PCR; TCRdb keeps only in-frame clonotypes and omits some of them. Among about 84,000 clones listed, 91% were seen once. Trimming shortened V by 2 bases and J by 2 bases, and 6 bases separated the two germline ends. Per germline, CDR1 ENHRY and CDR2 SYGVKD. CDR3 length: 13 residues. The source material was blood. The rearrangement uses TRBV10-3 and TRBJ1-1; weak D call: TRBD1 (5 bases). This clonotype was obtained from a man aged 45-60 years in good health. The CDR3 DNA follows: TGTGCCATCAGTGAGGGACAAAACACTGAAGCTTTCTTT. This codes for CAISEGQNTEAFF.